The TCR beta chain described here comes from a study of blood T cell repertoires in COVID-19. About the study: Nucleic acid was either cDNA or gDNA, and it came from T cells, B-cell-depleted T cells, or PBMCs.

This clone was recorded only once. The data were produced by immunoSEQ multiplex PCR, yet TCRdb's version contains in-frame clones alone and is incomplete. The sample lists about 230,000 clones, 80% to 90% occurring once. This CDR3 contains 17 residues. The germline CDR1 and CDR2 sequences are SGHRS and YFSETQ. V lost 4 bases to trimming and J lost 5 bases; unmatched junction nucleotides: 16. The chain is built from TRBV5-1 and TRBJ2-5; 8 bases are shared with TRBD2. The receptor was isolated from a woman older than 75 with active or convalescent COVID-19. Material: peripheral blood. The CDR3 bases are TGCGCCAGCAGCCTAAACGGACTAGCCACCCCAGCGGAGACCCAGTACTTC. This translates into CASSLNGLATPAETQYF. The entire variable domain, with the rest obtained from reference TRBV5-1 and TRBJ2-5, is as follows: KAGVTQTPRYLIKTRGQQVTLSCSPISGHRSVSWYQQTPGQGLQFLFEYFSETQRNKGNFPGRFSGRQFSNSRSEMNVSTLELGDSALYLCASSLNGLATPAETQYFGPGTRLLVL.